Below are 8 T cell receptor beta chains sequenced from a single sample in a study of T cells in women clearing cervical HPV infection. Profiling relied on immunoSEQ multiplex PCR, and the TCRdb table lists in-frame clones only, not all of them. This table lists tens of thousands of clones. Sequenced: blood buffy coat. The receptors were gathered from a woman aged 18 to 69 with a cervical HPV16 infection that either progressed to CIN3+ or cleared (not recorded which).

With respect to this clone: The read ends 3 residues early relative to the CDR3; the germline J gene fills the gap. J is TRBJ1-5 and V is TRBV7-2; a possible D gene is TRBD1 (5 bases). CDR3 size: 14 residues. Trimming left V 9 bases short and J 7 bases short, with 19 bases between. Germline CDR1 is SGHTA and CDR2 is FQGNSA. CDR3 region: CASDTPGFWQPQHF. Incomplete CDR3 DNA: TGTGCCAGTGATACTCCAGGGTTCTGGCAGCCC.

CDR3 DNA (partial): TGTGCCAGCAGTCGCTCTAGCGGGGGGCGCACAGATACG. As protein: CASSRSSGGRTDT. In full, the CDR3 is CASSRSSGGRTDTQYF. The chain joins TRBV6-2 or TRBV6-3 to TRBJ2-3; 11 bases are a match to TRBD2. The DNA ends 3 residues before the CDR3 does, and the rest of the CDR3 is filled in from the germline J gene. This CDR3 contains 16 residues. Germline V gene lookup returns CDR1 MNHEY and CDR2 SVGEGT. V lost 5 bases and J lost 1; bases outside the gene matches: 5.

Concerning this clone: The CDR3 end falls 3 residues outside the read, so it is completed with the germline J gene. This rearrangement joins TRBV12-3 or TRBV12-4 to TRBJ2-1; D possibly corresponds to TRBD1 (6 bases). This CDR3 region has 15 residues. Trimming removed 5 bases at V and 5 bases at J, with 16 bases between. The CDR3 protein is CASSRTRDKNNEQFF. The covered CDR3 bases are TGTGCCAGCAGTAGGACTCGGGACAAAAACAATGAG.

Remarks on this clone: The sequence runs out 3 residues before the end of the CDR3; the remainder is reconstructed from the germline J gene. This chain uses TRBV7-9 with TRBJ1-4; 7 bases line up with TRBD1. The CDR3 length is 15 residues. Germline V gene sequence: CDR1 SEHNR, CDR2 FQNEAQ (reference sequence). V was clipped by 5 bases and J by 8 bases; unmatched bases: 11. Incomplete CDR3 DNA: TGTGCCAGCAGCGCTAATACAGGGGTAAACGAAAAA. Translation gives CASSANTGVNEK. The whole CDR3 protein reads CASSANTGVNEKLFF.

On this clone itself: Read coverage stops 3 residues before the CDR3 terminus; the germline J gene supplies the remainder. The chain is built from TRBV29-1 and TRBJ2-3; tentatively, D is TRBD1 (5 bases). Germline V lookup: CDR1 SQVTM, CDR2 ANQGSEA. Trimming pared 5 bases from V and 5 bases from J, leaving 14 bases between. The CDR3 extends over 13 amino acids. Incomplete CDR3 DNA: TGCAGCGTTAAGGGGCCCAGAGGAGATACG. Encoded protein: CSVKGPRGDT. From start to end, the CDR3 is CSVKGPRGDTQYF.

This clone is labeled medium-sized based on frequency. The CDR3 end lies 3 residues beyond the end of the read and is filled in from the germline J gene. The J gene is TRBJ1-6, the V gene TRBV14; TRBD1 agrees at 7 bases. The CDR3 has 16 amino acids. Per germline, CDR1 SGHDN and CDR2 FVKESK. Trimming cost V 0 bases and J 10 bases; bases outside gene matches: 9. This CDR3 reads CASSQETGIWNSPLHF. Partial CDR3 DNA: TGTGCCAGCAGCCAAGAGACAGGGATATGGAACTCACCC.

As concerns this clone: The CDR3 end falls 3 residues outside the read, so it is completed with the germline J gene. The chain links TRBV2 to TRBJ1-1, with a possible D match to TRBD1 (5 bases). Trimming took off 8 bases at V and 1 base at J, with 8 bases between the two ends. Germline loops: CDR1 SNHLY, CDR2 FYNNEI. The CDR3 covers 12 residues. The DNA read from the CDR3 is TGTGCCAGCTCTGACAGGAACACTGAA. Amino acids: CASSDRNTE. The entire CDR3 protein is CASSDRNTEAFF.

Here the CDR3 reads CASSFGTDQETQYF. The covered CDR3 bases are TGCGCCAGCAGCTTCGGGACAGATCAAGAGACC. The rearrangement links TRBV5-1 to TRBJ2-5, with 7 bases lining up with TRBD1. The observed sequence ends 3 residues before the CDR3 terminus, with the missing tail filled in from the germline J gene. The V and J ends lost 2 bases and 2 bases, in that order; junction bases with no gene match: 3. The CDR3 extends over 14 amino acids. Germline values: CDR1 SGHRS, CDR2 YFSETQ.